This T cell receptor (beta chain) appears in the sequencing data of a study of T cells expressing NK-cell markers. Study findings and constraints: No clear determination of HCMV specificity was made for expanded NKG2C+ T cell clones. The contribution of dominant NKG2C+ clonotypes to CD8+ T cells in about six donors was 1.0-7.0%.

Note on this clonotype: What it binds is unknown.

What made the TCR beta cDNA was 5'RACE template switching with UMIs. TCRdb reprocessed the 5' RACE reads, keeping one entry per CDR3 protein, no DNA. Its table lists 200,000 to 300,000 distinct CDR3 sequences. Per the germline V gene, CDR1 is DFQATT and CDR2 is SNEGSKA (reference sequence). The CDR3 runs to 15 residues. Sequencing was carried out using blood T cells: a sorted CD56 or NKG2C T cell subset, CD4+ or CD8+ T cells, or bulk PBMC T cells (not recorded which). This sequence joins TRBV20-1 and TRBJ2-7. This receptor was identified in a man younger than 30 in good health. The CDR3 sequence: CSASSRLLNPYEQYF.